The clone carrying this T cell receptor (beta chain) was counted ten times or more. These data come from a study of blood T cells in healthy people across ages. Germline CDR1 reads MNHEY; CDR2 reads SVGEGT. The CDR3 sequence is 15 residues long. J was trimmed by 5 bases and V by 2 bases; bases with no gene match: 4. A second 7 to 11 cycle PCR used barcoded and J-beta primers. MiXCR, applied by TCRdb to the 5' RACE reads, yields one record per CDR3 protein. Of about 540,000 distinct CDR3 sequences in the sample, 24% are singletons; the top ten hold around 10%. The sample also formed part of further work on T cells of mothers and their children. That paper notes: The study sampled a few healthy Caucasian mothers and their six children. At about 1.5 ug per 15 ul, all of the extracted RNA went into cDNA synthesis. In the second PCR, M1S primer introduced barcodes and 2-4 random bases. Maternal samples each gave over 9 million TCR beta CDR3 reads, and child samples about 3 million each.

The TCR sequence derives from a boy younger than 18 in good health. The chain has TRBV6-2 or TRBV6-3 and TRBJ1-5; 9 nucleotides align to TRBD1. The sample was blood. CDR3 amino acids: CASSYRTGAHQPQHF. In DNA, the CDR3 is TGTGCCAGCAGTTACCGGACAGGGGCGCATCAGCCCCAGCATTTT.